One sample yielded the 3 T cell receptor beta chains listed below, sequenced in a study of blood T cell repertoires in COVID-19 (TCRdb year 2020). The method behind the library was the immunoSEQ multiplex PCR assay. TCRdb provides this immuneACCESS table in a form limited to in-frame rearrangements. Some clones are lacking; in checked studies, under half of them reflect an unresolved V gene, and why the rest are absent is not known. The sample records some 20,000 clones, 85% to 90% of which are singletons. Approximately 11% of the sample comes from the top ten. The sample comprised peripheral blood. The source of these receptors is a human donor in a cohort sampled during active COVID-19.

This chain links TRBV20-1 with TRBJ2-7; 9 nucleotides agree with TRBD2. This CDR3 contains 11 residues. The ends lost 6 bases at V and 6 bases at J; junction bases unmatched: 3. CDR1 and CDR2 (germline): DFQATT, SNEGSKA (reference sequence). DNA for the CDR3: TGCAGTGCCACAGCGGGAGGCGAGCAGTACTTC. The encoded protein is CSATAGGEQYF.

This sequence joins TRBV10-3 and TRBJ2-7; 7 positions agree with TRBD1. The CDR3 runs 16 residues. V shed 0 bases and J 0 bases; nucleotides not matched to a gene: 5. Germline V gene data show CDR1 as ENHRY and CDR2 as SYGVKD. The CDR3 loop reads CAISESSRQGSYEQYF. The CDR3 DNA follows: TGTGCCATCAGTGAGTCCTCCCGACAGGGCTCCTACGAGCAGTACTTC.

The chain employs TRBV27 and TRBJ2-3; 7 nucleotides line up with TRBD2. Germline V gene data show CDR1 as MNHEY and CDR2 as SMNVEV (reference sequence). CDR3 size: 15 residues. V shed 0 bases, J shed 2 bases, and the junction held 2 bases outside the gene matches. The chain's CDR3 is CASSLSGLSTDTQYF. CDR3 nucleotides: TGTGCCAGCAGTTTATCGGGACTATCCACAGATACGCAGTATTTT.